The 21 T cell receptor beta chains reported below all come from one sample, sequenced in a study of T-cell memory formation after mild COVID-19. TCRdb independently ran MiXCR on the 5' RACE reads; one entry per CDR3 protein. Of 250,000 to 300,000 distinct CDR3 sequences in the sample, approximately 8.4% are singletons; the top ten hold about 22%. The sequencing sample was made of PBMCs or a T cell subset sorted from them (not recorded which). All receptors come from a man younger than 35 who had mild COVID-19 (a few samples of this study predate the infection). Cell type and time point are not known.

The chain uses TRBV27 and TRBJ2-1; D remains ambiguous. The V gene lost 1 base and the J gene lost 7 bases, with 8 bases spanning the gap. This CDR3 has 13 residues. Germline V gene lookup returns CDR1 MNHEY and CDR2 SMNVEV (reference sequence). Here the CDR3 DNA reads TGTGCCAGCAGTTTATTCATCTGGAATGAGCAGTTCTTC. Translation gives CASSLFIWNEQFF.

This clonotype was found many times. The chain joins TRBV20-1 to TRBJ2-1, with D perhaps TRBD1 or TRBD2 (5 bases each). This CDR3 contains 18 residues. V lost 1 base and J 2 bases, leaving 21 bases between the germline ends. The V gene's germline CDR1 is DFQATT and CDR2 SNEGSKA (reference sequence). CDR3 sequence reads: CSARVPPGRGGTYNEQFF. The CDR3 DNA sequence: TGCAGTGCTAGAGTTCCCCCGGGGCGCGGTGGGACCTACAATGAGCAGTTCTTC.

This clonotype was detected only a few times. The DNA of the CDR3 is TGTGCCAGCAGCACGGACAGGAGGGGTACTGAAGCTTTCTTT. Its protein product is CASSTDRRGTEAFF. The chain combines TRBV12-3 or TRBV12-4 with TRBJ1-1; TRBD1 matches 7 bases. Unmatched junction bases numbered 9, after V lost 6 bases and J lost 5 bases. The CDR3 has 14 amino acids.

This chain uses TRBV7-2 with TRBJ2-7; 7 bases agree with TRBD2. The CDR3 is 15 residues long. With V trimmed by 3 bases and J by 4 bases, 9 bases remained unmatched. Germline loops: CDR1 SGHTA, CDR2 FQGNSA. CDR3: CASSFISWGGYEQYF. CDR3 bases: TGTGCCAGCAGCTTCATCTCGTGGGGGGGTTACGAGCAGTACTTC.

Only a few counts were recorded for this clonotype. The chain uses TRBV28 and TRBJ2-2, with 7 bases lining up with TRBD1. The CDR3 totals 15 residues. Germline CDR1 and CDR2: MDHEN and SYDVKM. V was pared by 7 bases and J by 4 bases, with 9 bases of the junction left unmatched. In nucleotides, the CDR3 is TGTGCCAGCAATCTTAACAGGGGCCGCACCGGGGAGCTGTTTTTT. Translation gives CASNLNRGRTGELFF.

In its sample, this clonotype was seen many times. J is TRBJ2-1 and V is TRBV12-3 or TRBV12-4; TRBD1 matches 7 bases. The J segment lost 6 bases and the V segment lost 1 base, leaving 6 bases of the junction unmatched. CDR3 length: 15 amino acids. The CDR3, as DNA: TGTGCCAGCAGTTTAGGGGTCGACAGGGCCAATGAGCAGTTCTTC. This gives the protein CASSLGVDRANEQFF.

The genes are TRBV5-1 and TRBJ2-7; 8 bases align to TRBD1. The J segment lost 3 bases and the V segment lost 4 bases, leaving 6 bases of the junction unmatched. The CDR3 sequence is 14 residues long. Germline V gene lookup returns CDR1 SGHRS and CDR2 YFSETQ. Written as DNA, the CDR3 is TGCGCCAGCAGCCTCCTGACAGGGGACTACGAGCAGTACGTC. As protein: CASSLLTGDYEQYV.

This clonotype was seen more than once but under ten times. This chain uses TRBV7-9 with TRBJ2-1, with no clear D. This CDR3 region has 16 residues. V was pared by 4 bases and J by 0 bases, with 13 bases between. CDR1 is SEHNR and CDR2 is FQNEAQ in the germline V gene (reference sequence). CDR3 in amino acids: CASSSRWAHSYNEQFF. CDR3 coding DNA: TGTGCCAGCAGCTCCAGATGGGCCCACTCCTACAATGAGCAGTTCTTC.

This clonotype came up many times. The rearrangement links TRBV7-9 to TRBJ2-3; the D is unclear. The V end was cut by 5 bases, the J end by 1 base, with 19 bases between. CDR1 and CDR2 (germline): SEHNR, FQNEAQ (reference sequence). The CDR3 runs 17 residues. This CDR3 is CASSVIFGNRGTDTQYF. The CDR3 DNA reads as TGTGCCAGCAGCGTCATTTTTGGGAATCGTGGCACAGATACGCAGTATTTT.

There are many counts of this clonotype. The chain joins TRBV12-3 or TRBV12-4 to TRBJ1-5, with 10 bases matching TRBD1. After removal of 3 bases from V and 0 bases from J, the junction contained 2 bases not matched to a gene. The CDR3 consists of 16 residues. The CDR3 here is CASSFWDRGSNQPQHF. DNA for the CDR3: TGTGCCAGCAGTTTCTGGGACAGGGGTAGCAATCAGCCCCAGCATTTT.

This clonotype has only a few counts. The chain joins TRBV9 to TRBJ2-3, with D possibly matching TRBD2 (6 bases). Trimming took 0 bases from V and 8 from J, leaving 10 bases between them. This CDR3 comprises 13 residues. Germline CDR1 reads SGDLS; CDR2 reads YYNGEE. The CDR3 nucleotides are TGTGCCAGCAGCGTAGGTAGCGGAGGTACGCAGTATTTT. Its protein is CASSVGSGGTQYF.

This clonotype was counted at least ten times. The chain recombines TRBV10-3 with TRBJ1-6; D possibly corresponds to TRBD1 (6 bases). V lost 5 bases and J lost 10, with 9 bases in between. This CDR3 comprises 12 residues. CDR1 and CDR2 (germline): ENHRY, SYGVKD. Here the CDR3 DNA reads TGTGCCATCAGTTCAGGGGACTCACCCCTCCACTTT. Translated, it gives CAISSGDSPLHF.

A few counts support this clonotype. This rearrangement joins TRBV10-2 to TRBJ1-2, with 8 bases that match TRBD1. Losses at the gene ends were 7 bases for V and 5 bases for J; bases not matched to a gene: 9. The CDR3 length is 14 residues. Germline V gene data show CDR1 as WSHSY and CDR2 as SAAADI. CDR3 loop: CASNPDRDLYGYTF. CDR3 nucleotides: TGCGCCAGCAATCCGGACAGGGATCTGTATGGCTACACCTTC.

V usage is TRBV7-9 and J usage is TRBJ2-7; 13 bases agree with TRBD2. Germline CDR1 is SEHNR and CDR2 is FQNEAQ (reference sequence). Unmatched junction bases numbered 7, after V lost 2 bases and J lost 12 bases. The CDR3 extends over 14 amino acids. This chain's CDR3 is CASSLNGGLAGLYF. For the CDR3, the DNA is TGTGCCAGCAGCTTAAACGGGGGACTAGCGGGGCTGTACTTC.

This clonotype appeared many times. The chain employs TRBV19 and TRBJ2-3, with TRBD1 as a possible D gene (6 bases). This CDR3 has 14 residues. The V end was cut by 5 bases, the J end by 6 bases, with 15 bases between. Germline V gene lookup returns CDR1 LNHDA and CDR2 SQIVND (reference sequence). In DNA form, the CDR3 reads TGTGCCAGTAGTTCAGACAGGCGGAGGGATACGCAGTATTTT. This translates into CASSSDRRRDTQYF. Filled out from reference TRBV19 and TRBJ2-3, the complete variable domain reads DGGITQSPKYLFRKEGQNVTLSCEQNLNHDAMYWYRQDPGQGLRLIYYSQIVNDFQKGDIAEGYSVSREKKESFPLTVTSAQKNPTAFYLCASSSDRRRDTQYFGPGTRLTVL.

This chain links TRBV5-1 with TRBJ2-3; D remains unclear. This CDR3 has 13 residues. Trimming left V 2 bases short and J 6 bases short, with 10 bases between. Germline-derived CDR1 and CDR2 are SGHRS and YFSETQ. CDR3 sequence: CASSLDYGDTQYF. In DNA, the CDR3 is TGCGCCAGCAGCTTAGATTATGGGGATACGCAGTATTTT.

This sequence joins TRBV24-1 and TRBJ1-2, with TRBD1 matching 7 bases. The CDR3 loop spans 16 amino acids. J lost 4 bases, V lost 1 base, and 8 bases had no gene match. Germline values: CDR1 KGHDR, CDR2 SFDVKD. DNA for the CDR3: TGTGCCACCAGTGATTTCCGACAGGGTGGAAGCTATGGCTACACCTTC. It codes for CATSDFRQGGSYGYTF.

This clonotype was observed a handful of times. The chain employs TRBV14 and TRBJ2-5; D gene unclear. The CDR3 has 13 amino acids. Trimming cost V 3 bases and J 5 bases, with 10 bases left between them. Germline V gene sequence: CDR1 SGHDN, CDR2 FVKESK. The CDR3 spells CASSHGPWETQYF. The CDR3 DNA reads TGTGCCAGCAGCCATGGCCCTTGGGAGACCCAGTACTTC.

Ten or more counts support this clonotype. The chain recombines TRBV7-2 with TRBJ1-5; D not resolved. The germline V gene has CDR1 SGHTA and CDR2 FQGNSA. Trimming stripped 3 bases from V and 5 bases from J, with 8 bases between. This CDR3 comprises 13 residues. The chain's CDR3 is CASSLGWDQPQHF. Here the CDR3 DNA reads TGTGCCAGCAGCTTGGGGTGGGATCAGCCCCAGCATTTT. The entire variable domain, with the rest obtained from reference TRBV7-2 and TRBJ1-5, is as follows: GAGVSQSPSNKVTEKGKDVELRCDPISGHTALYWYRQSLGQGLEFLIYFQGNSAPDKSGLPSDRFSAERTGGSVSTLTIQRTQQEDSAVYLCASSLGWDQPQHFGDGTRLSIL.

This clonotype was observed a few times. The chain uses TRBV5-8 and TRBJ2-3; 8 bases map to TRBD2. CDR3 length equals 14 residues. V trimming: 3 bases; J trimming: 5 bases; junction bases outside the gene matches: 5. Germline CDR1 SGHTS, CDR2 YDEGEE. The CDR3 here is CASSSGGLIDTQYF. The CDR3, as DNA: TGTGCCAGCAGCTCGGGGGGGCTCATAGATACGCAGTATTTT.

This clonotype showed up just a few times. The rearrangement joins TRBV7-9 to TRBJ2-3; perhaps TRBD1 as D (6 bases). V was shortened by 0 bases and J by 5 bases, with 9 bases between the two germline ends. Germline CDR1 is SEHNR and CDR2 is FQNEAQ (reference sequence). This CDR3 is built from 14 residues. In DNA, the CDR3 is TGTGCCAGCAGCTTAGCGGGGGCTGGAGATACGCAGTATTTT. Its translation: CASSLAGAGDTQYF.